A selection of T cell receptor beta chains follows, all from one sample in a study of OX40 agonist ivuxolimab in advanced cancers. The table came from immunoSEQ multiplex PCR; TCRdb's copy has only in-frame clones and leaves some out. The sample has around 80,000 clones, roughly four fifths seen once. Sequenced material: CD4+ or CD8+ T cells sorted from blood, taken in a trial of the OX40 agonist ivuxolimab. Receptors originate from an adult with an advanced solid tumor such as melanoma, head and neck, liver or kidney cancer. Both conserved end residues are part of each CDR3. A D gene is named only where the DNA matches it firmly. Not all rows give a size; the values are once, few, many and, for expanded clones, a class.

>TRBJ2-3|NA|NA|TRBV6-1
TGTGCCAGCAACCTACAGGGAGGAACAGATACGCAGTATTTT
CASNLQGGTDTQYF
>TRBJ2-7|few|TRBD1|TRBV7-2
TGTGCCAGCGGCCGGGACAGGGTGAACGAGCAGTACTTC
CASGRDRVNEQYF
>TRBJ2-7|NA|TRBD1|TRBV28
TGTGCCAGCAGTTCACCCCGGGACAGGCCCTCCTACGAGCAGTACTTC
CASSSPRDRPSYEQYF
>TRBJ2-7|NA|TRBD1|TRBV5-1
TGCGCCAGCAGCCCGACAGGGATGGACGAGCAGTACTTC
CASSPTGMDEQYF
>TRBJ2-7|NA|NA|TRBV7-6
TGTGCCAGCAGCCTCAGACAGGGAGGGTACGAGCAGTACTTC
CASSLRQGGYEQYF
>TRBJ2-1|NA|TRBD2|TRBV18
TGTGCCAGCTCACCAAGACTAGCGGGAGGGGGGGATGAGCAGTTCTTC
CASSPRLAGGGDEQFF
>TRBJ1-4|NA|NA|TRBV15
TGTGCCACCAGCAGACGGTCAACTAATGAAAAACTGTTTTTT
CATSRRSTNEKLFF
>TRBJ1-1|few|TRBD1|TRBV4-3
TGCGCCAGCAGCCAAGGCAGGACAGGGTTCATGACTGAAGCTTTCTTT
CASSQGRTGFMTEAFF
>TRBJ1-5|few|NA|TRBV2
TGTGCCACCGCTTTAGGGCCCAATCAGCCCCAGCATTTT
CATALGPNQPQHF
>TRBJ1-3|NA|NA|TRBV15
TGTGCCACCAGCTTTTACGGGCAGGCCTCTGGAAACACCATATATTTT
CATSFYGQASGNTIYF
>TRBJ2-6|few|TRBD1|TRBV6-6
TGTGCCAGCAGTCAGAACAGGGGCTCTGGGGCCAACGTCCTGACTTTC
CASSQNRGSGANVLTF
>TRBJ2-1|NA|TRBD2|TRBV13
TGTGCCAGCAGCTTAACCCTCCCGGCGGGAGGCAATGAGCAGTTCTTC
CASSLTLPAGGNEQFF